What follows are 14 T cell receptor beta chains derived from one specimen sequenced in a study of T cells in Graves' hyperthyroidism and ophthalmopathy. The CDR3 regions of TCR beta were amplified from RNA transcripts. TCR CDR3 regions were first amplified by RT-PCR with HTBI primers. MiXCR was run by TCRdb on the multiplex PCR reads, yielding one entry per CDR3 protein. The repertoire holds 500,000 to 700,000 distinct CDR3 sequences, with 16% as singletons. Sequencing used blood. These receptors all come from a woman in her late teens or twenties with Graves' hyperthyroidism.

The chain has TRBV19 and TRBJ1-5, with TRBD1 identical over 7 bases. The CDR3 has 15 amino acids. CDR1 is LNHDA, CDR2 SQIVND, per germline (reference sequence). Trimming cost V 4 bases and J 2 bases; bases outside gene matches: 5. The DNA of the CDR3 is TGTGCCAGTAGTAGAGACGGACAGGGCAATCAGCCCCAGCATTTT. Protein sequence: CASSRDGQGNQPQHF.

The rearrangement links TRBV12-3 or TRBV12-4 to TRBJ2-5; D may be TRBD1 (5 bases). V lost 6 bases to trimming and J lost 2 bases, with 13 bases between them. CDR3 size: 14 residues. CDR3 nucleotides: TGTGCCAGCAGCCCCCCCGCAGGGCAAGAGACCCAGTACTTC. It translates to CASSPPAGQETQYF.

The J gene is TRBJ2-3, the V gene TRBV6-2 or TRBV6-3; 8 bases are shared with TRBD2. The germline gives CDR1 MNHEY, CDR2 SVGEGT. The CDR3 loop spans 18 amino acids. J gave up 5 bases and V 1 base, and 14 bases lay outside the gene matches. CDR3 protein: CASSYFHERGKGGDTQYF. CDR3 bases: TGTGCCAGCAGTTACTTTCACGAGCGGGGGAAGGGCGGAGATACGCAGTATTTT.

This clonotype was counted many times. The V gene is TRBV5-1, the J gene TRBJ1-1, with D uncertain. The germline V gene encodes CDR1 SGHRS and CDR2 YFSETQ. The CDR3 is 15 residues long. Trimming shortened V by 0 bases and J by 8 bases, and 17 bases separated the two germline ends. CDR3 nucleotides: TGCGCCAGCAGCTTGGCGCAGACTAGAACTACCGAAGCTTTCTTT. Its protein is CASSLAQTRTTEAFF.

This clonotype was detected ten times or more. The chain recombines TRBV28 with TRBJ2-1; tentatively, D is TRBD2 (7 bases). The CDR3 has 16 amino acids. V was pared by 5 bases and J by 2 bases, with 16 bases between. The V gene's germline CDR1 is MDHEN and CDR2 SYDVKM. The CDR3 loop is CASSQGTTGPYNEQFF. In DNA, the CDR3 is TGTGCCAGCAGTCAGGGGACTACCGGTCCCTACAATGAGCAGTTCTTC.

This clonotype was seen only a few times. V gene TRBV27 combines with J gene TRBJ2-3, with 8 bases that match TRBD1. The J segment lost 2 bases and the V segment lost 4 bases, leaving 14 bases of the junction unmatched. Germline CDR1 reads MNHEY; CDR2 reads SMNVEV (reference sequence). This CDR3 is built from 18 residues. The CDR3 DNA is TGTGCCAGCAGTTACCTTAGGACAGGGACGTTTGACACAGATACGCAGTATTTT. Translated: CASSYLRTGTFDTDTQYF.

This clonotype has more than one count but fewer than ten. This chain connects TRBV5-5 to TRBJ2-2, with TRBD1 matching 8 bases. Germline trimming cut 3 bases from V and 0 bases from J; bases unmatched to any gene: 7. Per germline, CDR1 SGHKS and CDR2 YYEKEE (reference sequence). CDR3 length equals 17 residues. The DNA for the CDR3 is TGTGCCAGCAGCTCACAATGGGACAGGACGAACACCGGGGAGCTGTTTTTT. Protein product: CASSSQWDRTNTGELFF.

At least ten counts were recorded for this clonotype. The V call is TRBV5-1, the J call TRBJ2-1; D may match TRBD1 or TRBD2 (5 bases each). Germline CDR1 SGHRS, CDR2 YFSETQ. The CDR3 sequence is 16 residues long. Trimming removed 1 base from V and 6 bases from J, with 17 bases in between. CDR3 region: CASSLSVGGYGNEQFF. The CDR3 DNA is TGCGCCAGCAGCTTGTCCGTTGGGGGATACGGCAATGAGCAGTTCTTC. The whole variable domain, remainder taken from reference TRBV5-1 and TRBJ2-1, is KAGVTQTPRYLIKTRGQQVTLSCSPISGHRSVSWYQQTPGQGLQFLFEYFSETQRNKGNFPGRFSGRQFSNSRSEMNVSTLELGDSALYLCASSLSVGGYGNEQFFGPGTRLTVL.

The genes are TRBV20-1 and TRBJ2-2, with D maybe TRBD2 (6 bases). This CDR3 has 14 amino acids. Germline CDR1 DFQATT, CDR2 SNEGSKA (reference sequence). V lost 2 bases and J 2 bases, leaving 9 bases between the germline ends. CDR3 sequence reads: CSARRELNTGELFF. The CDR3 nucleotides read TGCAGTGCTAGACGGGAGCTTAACACCGGGGAGCTGTTTTTT.

This clonotype has just a few counts. The chain couples TRBV4-1 to TRBJ2-5; 15 nucleotides align to TRBD2. CDR1 and CDR2 (germline): MGHRA, YSYEKL. CDR3 size: 17 residues. The V segment lost 4 bases and the J segment 2 bases; nucleotides outside the gene matches: 5. The CDR3 sequence: CASSRLGLAGGQETQYF. CDR3 coding DNA: TGCGCCAGCAGCCGACTCGGACTAGCGGGAGGGCAAGAGACCCAGTACTTC.

The rearrangement links TRBV20-1 to TRBJ2-7, with 12 bases aligning to TRBD2. Germline CDR1 is DFQATT and CDR2 is SNEGSKA (reference sequence). Unmatched junction bases numbered 11, after V lost 3 bases and J lost 5 bases. The length of the CDR3 is 16 residues. The CDR3 is CSASRLAGGPFHEQYF. CDR3 DNA sequence: TGCAGTGCTAGTCGTCTAGCGGGGGGGCCGTTCCACGAGCAGTACTTC.

This clonotype has a count of ten or more. The chain couples TRBV28 to TRBJ2-7; no reliable D call. Trimming removed 6 bases at V and 5 bases at J, with 11 bases between. Germline values: CDR1 MDHEN, CDR2 SYDVKM. There are 12 residues in the CDR3. DNA for the CDR3: TGTGCCAGCAGCCTCCCCCCCCACGAGCAGTACTTC. Protein product: CASSLPPHEQYF. The full variable domain, its missing parts supplied by reference TRBV28 and TRBJ2-7, is DVKVTQSSRYLVKRTGEKVFLECVQDMDHENMFWYRQDPGLGLRLIYFSYDVKMKEKGDIPEGYSVSREKKERFSLILESASTNQTSMYLCASSLPPHEQYFGPGTRLTVT.

In its sample, this clonotype was seen a few times. For the CDR3, the DNA is TGTGCCAGCAGCTTAGCGCGGGCAGGAAAAACGGGAGGGACCCAGTACTTC. It encodes CASSLARAGKTGGTQYF. This rearrangement joins TRBV7-9 to TRBJ2-5; TRBD2 aligns across 7 bases. Germline assignment: CDR1 SEHNR and CDR2 FQNEAQ (reference sequence). V lost 0 bases to trimming and J lost 7 bases; unmatched junction nucleotides: 14. This CDR3 is 17 amino acids long.

The rearrangement links TRBV12-3 or TRBV12-4 to TRBJ2-3; 8 nucleotides align to TRBD2. This CDR3 contains 15 residues. V trimming: 3 bases; J trimming: 5 bases; junction bases outside the gene matches: 7. CDR3 bases: TGTGCCAGCAGTTTTGAGGCGGGGGGTCGAGATACGCAGTATTTT. It encodes CASSFEAGGRDTQYF.